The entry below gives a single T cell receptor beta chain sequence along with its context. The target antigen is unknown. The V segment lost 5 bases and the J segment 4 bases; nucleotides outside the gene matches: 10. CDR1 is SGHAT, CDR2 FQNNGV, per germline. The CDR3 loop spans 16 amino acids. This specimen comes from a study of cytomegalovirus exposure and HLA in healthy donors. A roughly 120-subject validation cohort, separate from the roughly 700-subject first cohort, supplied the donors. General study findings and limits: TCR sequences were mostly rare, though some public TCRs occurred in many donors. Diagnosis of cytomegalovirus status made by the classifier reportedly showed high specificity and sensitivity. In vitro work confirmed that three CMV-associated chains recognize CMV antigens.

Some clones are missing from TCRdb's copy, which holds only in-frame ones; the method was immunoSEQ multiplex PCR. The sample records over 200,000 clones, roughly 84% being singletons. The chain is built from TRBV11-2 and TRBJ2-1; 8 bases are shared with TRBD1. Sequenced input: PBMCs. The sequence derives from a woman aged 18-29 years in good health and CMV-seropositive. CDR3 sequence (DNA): TGTGCCAGCAGCCCCAGGGGGCTCGGCTTATACAATGAGCAGTTCTTC. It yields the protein CASSPRGLGLYNEQFF.